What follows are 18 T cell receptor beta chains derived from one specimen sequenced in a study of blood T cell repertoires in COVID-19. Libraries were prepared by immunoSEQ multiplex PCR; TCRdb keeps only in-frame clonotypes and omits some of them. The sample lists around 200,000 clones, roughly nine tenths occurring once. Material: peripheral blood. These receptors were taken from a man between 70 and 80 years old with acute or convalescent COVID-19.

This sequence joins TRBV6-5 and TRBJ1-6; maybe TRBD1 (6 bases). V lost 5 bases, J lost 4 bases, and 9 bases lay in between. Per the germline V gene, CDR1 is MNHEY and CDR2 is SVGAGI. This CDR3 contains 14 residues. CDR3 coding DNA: TGTGCCAGCAGTCCAGGGGATTATAATTCACCCCTCCACTTT. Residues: CASSPGDYNSPLHF.

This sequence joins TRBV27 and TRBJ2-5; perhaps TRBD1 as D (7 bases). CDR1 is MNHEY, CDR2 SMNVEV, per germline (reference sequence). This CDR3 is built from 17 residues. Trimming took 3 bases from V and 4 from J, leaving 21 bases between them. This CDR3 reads CASSLGVGQGGPETQYF. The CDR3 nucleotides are TGTGCCAGCAGTTTGGGGGTGGGGCAGGGGGGTCCAGAGACCCAGTACTTC.

The CDR3 spells CASSPGQVANYGYTF. For the CDR3, the DNA is TGCGCCAGCAGCCCAGGACAGGTTGCTAACTATGGCTACACCTTC. J is TRBJ1-2 and V is TRBV4-1; 7 bases map to TRBD1. Germline V gene data show CDR1 as MGHRA and CDR2 as YSYEKL. There are 15 residues in the CDR3. The junction had 5 bases not matched to a gene; V was cut back by 4 bases and J by 0 bases.

Here the CDR3 reads CATRIPAGSYNEQFF. CDR3 bases: TGTGCCACCCGGATTCCAGCGGGCTCCTACAATGAGCAGTTCTTC. The chain carries TRBV11-2 and TRBJ2-1; tentative D call: TRBD2 (6 bases). Germline V lookup: CDR1 SGHAT, CDR2 FQNNGV. The CDR3 contains 15 residues. V gave up 10 bases and J gave up 0 bases, with 16 bases separating them. Filled out from reference TRBV11-2 and TRBJ2-1, the complete variable domain reads EAGVAQSPRYKIIEKRQSVAFWCNPISGHATLYWYQQILGQGPKLLIQFQNNGVVDDSQLPKDRFSAERLKGVDSTLKIQPAKLEDSAVYLCATRIPAGSYNEQFFGPGTRLTVL.

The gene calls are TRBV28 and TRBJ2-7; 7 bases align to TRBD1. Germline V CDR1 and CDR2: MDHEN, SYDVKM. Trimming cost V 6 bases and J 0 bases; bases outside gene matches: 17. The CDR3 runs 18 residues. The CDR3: CASSLPFRTGFFSYEQYF. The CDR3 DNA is TGTGCCAGCAGCCTTCCCTTTCGGACAGGTTTCTTCTCCTACGAGCAGTACTTC. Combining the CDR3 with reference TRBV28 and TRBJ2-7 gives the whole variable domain DVKVTQSSRYLVKRTGEKVFLECVQDMDHENMFWYRQDPGLGLRLIYFSYDVKMKEKGDIPEGYSVSREKKERFSLILESASTNQTSMYLCASSLPFRTGFFSYEQYFGPGTRLTVT.

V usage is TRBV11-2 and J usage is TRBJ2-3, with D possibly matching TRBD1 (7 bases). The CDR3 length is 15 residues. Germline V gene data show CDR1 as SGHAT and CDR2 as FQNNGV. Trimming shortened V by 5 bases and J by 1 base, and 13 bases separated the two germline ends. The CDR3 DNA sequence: TGTGCCAGCAGCCGGGGGACAGACGGCACAGATACGCAGTATTTT. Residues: CASSRGTDGTDTQYF.

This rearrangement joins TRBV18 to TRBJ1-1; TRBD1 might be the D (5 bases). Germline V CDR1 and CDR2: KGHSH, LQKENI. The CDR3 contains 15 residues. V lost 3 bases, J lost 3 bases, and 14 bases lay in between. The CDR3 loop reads CASSPRGGEDTEAFF. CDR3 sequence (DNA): TGTGCCAGCTCACCCCGCGGGGGGGAGGACACTGAAGCTTTCTTT.

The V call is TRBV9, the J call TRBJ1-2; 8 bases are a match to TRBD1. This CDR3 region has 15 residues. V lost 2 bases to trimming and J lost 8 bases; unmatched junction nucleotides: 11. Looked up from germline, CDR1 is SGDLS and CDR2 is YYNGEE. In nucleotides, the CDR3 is TGTGCCAGCAGCGTCTACCTCACAGGGGGGACGGGCTACACCTTC. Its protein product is CASSVYLTGGTGYTF.

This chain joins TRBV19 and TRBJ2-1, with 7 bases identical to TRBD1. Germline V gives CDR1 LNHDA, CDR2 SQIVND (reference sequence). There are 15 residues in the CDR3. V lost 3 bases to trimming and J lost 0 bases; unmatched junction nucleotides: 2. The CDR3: CASSISGGSYNEQFF. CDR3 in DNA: TGTGCCAGTAGTATTTCAGGGGGCTCCTACAATGAGCAGTTCTTC.

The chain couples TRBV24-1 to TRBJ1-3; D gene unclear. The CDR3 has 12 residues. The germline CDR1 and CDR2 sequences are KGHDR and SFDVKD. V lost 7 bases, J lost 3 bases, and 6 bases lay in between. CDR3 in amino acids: CATSPGGNTIYF. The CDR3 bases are TGTGCCACCAGCCCAGGTGGAAACACCATATATTTT.

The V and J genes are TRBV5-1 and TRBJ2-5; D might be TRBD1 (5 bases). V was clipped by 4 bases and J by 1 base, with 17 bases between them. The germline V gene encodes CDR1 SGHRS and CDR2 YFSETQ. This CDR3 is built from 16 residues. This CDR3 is CASSPRVPLSQETQYF. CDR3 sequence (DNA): TGCGCCAGCAGCCCCAGGGTACCGCTCTCCCAAGAGACCCAGTACTTC.

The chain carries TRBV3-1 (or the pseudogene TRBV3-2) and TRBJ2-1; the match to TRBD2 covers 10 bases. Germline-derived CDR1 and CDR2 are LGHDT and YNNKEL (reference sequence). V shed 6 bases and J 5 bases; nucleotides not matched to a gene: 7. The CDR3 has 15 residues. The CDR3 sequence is CASSFTGTSDNEQFF. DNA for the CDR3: TGTGCCAGCAGTTTTACCGGGACTAGCGACAATGAGCAGTTCTTC.

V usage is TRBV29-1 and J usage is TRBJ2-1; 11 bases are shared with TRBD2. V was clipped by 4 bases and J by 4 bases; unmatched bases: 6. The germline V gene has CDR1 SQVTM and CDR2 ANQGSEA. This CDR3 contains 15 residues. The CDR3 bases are TGCAGCGTTGGCCCGACTAGCGGGGCATACAATGAGCAGTTCTTC. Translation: CSVGPTSGAYNEQFF.

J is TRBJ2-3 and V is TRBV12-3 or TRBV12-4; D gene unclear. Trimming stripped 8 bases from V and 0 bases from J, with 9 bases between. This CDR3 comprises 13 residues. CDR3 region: CASSVDSTDTQYF. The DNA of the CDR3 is TGTGCCAGCTCGGTCGATAGCACAGATACGCAGTATTTT.

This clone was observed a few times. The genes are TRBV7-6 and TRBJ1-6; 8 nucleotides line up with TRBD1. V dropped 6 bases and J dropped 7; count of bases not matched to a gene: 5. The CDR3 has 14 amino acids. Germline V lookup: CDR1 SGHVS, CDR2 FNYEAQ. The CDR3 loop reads CASRQGQENSPLHF. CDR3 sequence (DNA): TGTGCCAGCAGACAGGGACAGGAGAATTCACCCCTCCACTTT.

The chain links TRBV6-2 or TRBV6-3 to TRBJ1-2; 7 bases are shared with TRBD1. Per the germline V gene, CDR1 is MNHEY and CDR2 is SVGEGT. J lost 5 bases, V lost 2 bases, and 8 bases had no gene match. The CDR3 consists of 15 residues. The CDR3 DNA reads TGTGCCAGCAGTTACGACGCAGGGGGAAGGTATGGCTACACCTTC. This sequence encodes CASSYDAGGRYGYTF.

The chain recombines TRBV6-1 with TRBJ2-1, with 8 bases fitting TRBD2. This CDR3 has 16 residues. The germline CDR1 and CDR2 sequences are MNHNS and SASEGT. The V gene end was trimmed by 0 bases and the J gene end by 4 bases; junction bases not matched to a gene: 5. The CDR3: CASSEALLAGYNEQFF. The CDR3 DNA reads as TGTGCCAGCAGTGAAGCGCTTTTAGCGGGATACAATGAGCAGTTCTTC.

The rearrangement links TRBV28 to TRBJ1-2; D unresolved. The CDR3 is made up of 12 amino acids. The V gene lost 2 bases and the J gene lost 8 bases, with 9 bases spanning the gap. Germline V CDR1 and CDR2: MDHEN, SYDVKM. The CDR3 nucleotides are TGTGCCAGCAGTTTAGCGGGTGAGGGCTACACCTTC. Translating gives CASSLAGEGYTF.